Listed below are T cell receptor beta chains from one sample, sequenced in a study of blood T cell repertoires in COVID-19. TCRdb's table, derived via immunoSEQ multiplex PCR, lists solely in-frame clones and lacks some. Of about 270,000 clones in the sample, 83% were seen once. The specimen was peripheral blood. Receptors were obtained from a woman between 50 and 59 years old who had recovered from COVID-19. The CDR3 runs from the conserved cysteine through the conserved F or W. Each record gives: clone size, D gene, V gene, J gene, CDR3 DNA, CDR3 protein. A D gene is named only where the DNA matches it firmly. Rows may omit the clone size; those that give it use once, few, many or a size class.

.	TRBD1	TRBV10-3	TRBJ1-2	TGTGCCATCAGTGAGTACCAGGGACAGTACTATGGCTACACCTTC	CAISEYQGQYYGYTF
.	.	TRBV27	TRBJ1-5	TGTGCCAGCAGCCCCAGAGGAGTGAGCAATCAGCCCCAGCATTTT	CASSPRGVSNQPQHF
.	TRBD1	TRBV7-2	TRBJ1-3	TGTGCCAGCAACTCAAGGGGGACAGGGGGCGTAAACACCATATATTTT	CASNSRGTGGVNTIYF
.	.	TRBV11-3	TRBJ2-7	TGTGCCAGCAGCTTAGGGCGGTCGGGCGAGCAGTACTTC	CASSLGRSGEQYF
.	.	TRBV7-6	TRBJ2-7	TGTGCCAGCAGCTCGGGGGAATCCTACGAGCAGTACTTC	CASSSGESYEQYF
.	TRBD2	TRBV18	TRBJ2-1	TGTGCCAGCTCCCGCGGACTAGCCGATGAGCAGTTCTTC	CASSRGLADEQFF
.	TRBD1	TRBV5-5	TRBJ1-1	TGTGCCAGCAGCTGGGACAGCCTTAACACTGAAGCTTTCTTT	CASSWDSLNTEAFF
.	.	TRBV4-3	TRBJ1-1	TGCGCCAGCAGCCAAGATAGTATGACTGAAGCTTTCTTT	CASSQDSMTEAFF
.	.	TRBV4-3	TRBJ1-4	TGCGCCAGCAGCCAATCCTTGGTGTCAGCAACTAATGAAAAACTGTTTTTT	CASSQSLVSATNEKLFF
.	.	TRBV5-4	TRBJ2-5	TGTGCCAGCAGCTTGGGTTTCGTGGGCCTTGGGGAGACCCAGTACTTC	CASSLGFVGLGETQYF
.	.	TRBV3-1/TRBV3-2	TRBJ2-3	TGTGCCAGCAGGCCGACTAGTCTAACAGATACGCAGTATTTT	CASRPTSLTDTQYF
.	.	TRBV25-1	TRBJ2-1	TGTGCCAGCAATCAGGGGGGCCCCTACAATGAGCAGTTCTTC	CASNQGGPYNEQFF
.	.	TRBV3-1/TRBV3-2	TRBJ2-3	TGTGCCAGCAGCCAAGGGGAGTACTGGGGAGTAGATACGCAGTATTTT	CASSQGEYWGVDTQYF
.	.	TRBV9	TRBJ2-3	TGTGCCAGCAGCGTAGAACAGGGCCAAGGTACGCAGTATTTT	CASSVEQGQGTQYF
.	TRBD1	TRBV27	TRBJ1-2	TGTGCCAGCAGTTTGTCATATGGGACAGATGGCTACACCTTC	CASSLSYGTDGYTF
.	.	TRBV4-1	TRBJ2-4	TGCGCCAGCAGCCAAGATCCTAGTCTGAACATTCAGTACTTC	CASSQDPSLNIQYF
.	.	TRBV15	TRBJ2-2	TGTGCCACCAGCAGAGATCGGGACTCCGAGGGCGCCGGGGAGCTGTTTTTT	CATSRDRDSEGAGELFF
.	TRBD1	TRBV28	TRBJ2-2	TGTGCCAGCAGCCTAGGGACAGCGGCGAACACCGGGGAGCTGTTTTTT	CASSLGTAANTGELFF
once	.	TRBV28	TRBJ1-2	TGTGCCAGCAGTCGGACGAGGACTGCAGTAGGTGGCTACACCTTC	CASSRTRTAVGGYTF
.	.	TRBV27	TRBJ1-2	TGTGCCAGCAGTTTATCCGGGGGGCAGGGCTACACCTTC	CASSLSGGQGYTF
.	.	TRBV10-3	TRBJ2-1	TGTGCCATCAGTGAGTCACGGACTAACAACAATGAGCAGTTCTTC	CAISESRTNNNEQFF
.	TRBD1	TRBV10-3	TRBJ2-2	TGTGCCACCGAAGGGGACAGGGGGCGCGCCGGGGAGCTGTTTTTT	CATEGDRGRAGELFF
.	.	TRBV6-5	TRBJ1-2	TGTGCCAGCAGCGGTAGGGACTTCCTCTTATTCGGCTACACCTTC	CASSGRDFLLFGYTF
.	TRBD1	TRBV27	TRBJ1-2	TGTGCCAGCAGTTTGGAGGGACAACAGGGGGGGGGCTACACCTTC	CASSLEGQQGGGYTF
.	TRBD1	TRBV28	TRBJ1-3	TGTGCCAGCAGTTTGATGACAGGGTTGGGAAACACCATATATTTT	CASSLMTGLGNTIYF
few	TRBD2	TRBV7-9	TRBJ2-3	TGTGCCAGCAGCTTACCAGCGGGGAGCACAGATACGCAGTATTTT	CASSLPAGSTDTQYF
.	TRBD2	TRBV5-6	TRBJ2-7	TGTGCCAGCAGCCGAGGGACTAGCCTCCCACTCTACGAGCAGTACTTC	CASSRGTSLPLYEQYF
once	.	TRBV11-2	TRBJ2-7	TGTGCCAGCAGCTATACCGGTGAGTCCTTCTACGAGCAGTACTTC	CASSYTGESFYEQYF
.	TRBD1	TRBV7-9	TRBJ2-1	TGTGCCAGCAGCCTACGACAGGGGGCTAAGAGCTCCTACAATGAGCAGTTCTTC	CASSLRQGAKSSYNEQFF
.	TRBD1	TRBV7-3	TRBJ1-2	TGTGCCAGCAGCCCGGGGACAGACACTAACTATGGCTACACCTTC	CASSPGTDTNYGYTF
.	.	TRBV25-1	TRBJ2-7	TGTGCCAGCAGAGCGGCAGGGGCCTACGAGCAGTACTTC	CASRAAGAYEQYF
.	.	TRBV4-3	TRBJ2-1	TGCGCCAGCAGCCAAGACCCCGGGACAAGAAATGAGCAGTTCTTC	CASSQDPGTRNEQFF
once	.	TRBV6-5	TRBJ2-4	TGTGCCAGCACGGGGGGCATAGCCAAAAACATTCAGTACTTC	CASTGGIAKNIQYF
few	.	TRBV4-3	TRBJ1-6	TGCGCCAGCAGCCAAGATCAGGGGCTATATTCACCCCTCCACTTT	CASSQDQGLYSPLHF
.	TRBD2	TRBV5-1	TRBJ2-1	TGCGCCAGCAGCGTGACTAGCGGGGGGGCCTTGAATGAGCAGTTCTTC	CASSVTSGGALNEQFF
.	TRBD1	TRBV6-1	TRBJ1-3	TGTGCCAGCAGTGAGACAGGGATTGTTGGAAACACCATATATTTT	CASSETGIVGNTIYF
.	.	TRBV5-6	TRBJ1-5	TGTGCCAGCAGCTTGACGGGAGCTAGCAATCAGCCCCAGCATTTT	CASSLTGASNQPQHF
.	.	TRBV3-1/TRBV3-2	TRBJ1-2	TGTGCCAGCAGCCAATTCAGTGCAGGGAAAGGCTACACCTTC	CASSQFSAGKGYTF
once	.	TRBV19	TRBJ1-2	TGTGCCAGTAGTATGACAGGACAAGGCTACACCTTC	CASSMTGQGYTF
.	TRBD1	TRBV6-6	TRBJ1-6	TGTGCCAGCAGTAAAGGACAGGTTTCGGATAATTCACCCCTCCACTTT	CASSKGQVSDNSPLHF
once	.	TRBV6-5	TRBJ1-5	TGTGCCAGCAGTTACGGAGTTGGCAATCAGCCCCAGCATTTT	CASSYGVGNQPQHF
.	TRBD2	TRBV20-1	TRBJ2-7	TGCAGTGCTAAGGGCCGGGGGGAACAGTACTTC	CSAKGRGEQYF
few	TRBD1	TRBV30	TRBJ2-7	TGTGCCTGGAGTGTTGGCGGACAGGCTGCCTACGAGCAGTACTTC	CAWSVGGQAAYEQYF
.	TRBD2	TRBV5-1	TRBJ2-1	TGCGCCAGCAGCTTGAAAAGTGTCGGCGCGGGACTAGCGGGGTCGCATAAGCAGTTCTTC	CASSLKSVGAGLAGSHKQFF
.	TRBD1	TRBV11-3	TRBJ1-1	TGTGCCAGCAGCCGAGGGGACAGGGAAGCTTTCTTT	CASSRGDREAFF
.	TRBD1	TRBV2	TRBJ2-5	TGTGCCAGCTCACCTGTGGACAGGGGGCCTCAAGAGACCCAGTACTTC	CASSPVDRGPQETQYF
.	.	TRBV7-2	TRBJ2-7	TGTGCCAGCAGCTCCAGGGTTCCCCACGAGCAGTACTTC	CASSSRVPHEQYF
once	.	TRBV5-1	TRBJ2-1	TGCGCCAGCAGCCATTTACCTAGCGAGTACAATGAGCAGTTCTTC	CASSHLPSEYNEQFF
once	.	TRBV13	TRBJ2-2	TGTGCCAGCAGCTTAGTTCCAGGGAACACCGGGGAGCTGTTTTTT	CASSLVPGNTGELFF
.	TRBD1	TRBV5-1	TRBJ1-6	TGCGCCAGCAGCTCCCGGACAGGGGACGCTTCACCCCTCCACTTT	CASSSRTGDASPLHF
.	TRBD2	TRBV10-3	TRBJ2-2	TGTGCCATCAGTGAAGCCTCGGGACTAGCGGGACCCGGGGAGCTGTTTTTT	CAISEASGLAGPGELFF
.	.	TRBV28	TRBJ1-5	TGTGCCAGCAGGGCCCCCCGGGGCAATCAGCCCCAGCATTTT	CASRAPRGNQPQHF
.	TRBD1	TRBV29-1	TRBJ1-3	TGCAGCGCCGCGGACAGGGGGCCTGGAAACACCATATATTTT	CSAADRGPGNTIYF
.	.	TRBV2	TRBJ2-7	TGTGCCAGCGGGGCCACCTACGAGCAGTACTTC	CASGATYEQYF
.	TRBD1	TRBV28	TRBJ1-5	TGTGCCAGCACCCGTTCCAGGGGGGATGGCAATCAGCCCCAGCATTTT	CASTRSRGDGNQPQHF